These 27 T cell receptor beta chains were all obtained from the same sample, sequenced in a study of T cell responses to AZD1222 COVID-19 vaccine. Assay used: immunoSEQ multiplex PCR; TCRdb lists only in-frame clones, some missing. The sample holds around 87,000 clones, approximately 90% seen once. Sequenced here: peripheral blood, sampled on day 0 of AZD1222 vaccination. The receptors originated from an adult in good health.

The rearrangement joins TRBV7-9 to TRBJ1-2, with a possible D match to TRBD1 (6 bases). Germline V gene lookup returns CDR1 SEHNR and CDR2 FQNEAQ (reference sequence). The CDR3 extends over 13 amino acids. V was clipped by 5 bases and J by 4 bases, with 11 bases between them. CDR3 nucleotides: TGTGCCAGCAGCCCTCAGGGGATCTATGGCTACACCTTC. It is translated as CASSPQGIYGYTF.

The chain uses TRBV3-1 (or the pseudogene TRBV3-2) and TRBJ2-5; 14 bases line up with TRBD2. The ends lost 2 bases at V and 5 bases at J; junction bases unmatched: 4. CDR3 length: 16 amino acids. The germline CDR1 and CDR2 sequences are LGHDT and YNNKEL (reference sequence). CDR3 DNA sequence: TGTGCCAGCAGCCAAAGGACTAGCGGGAGGCGCGAGACCCAGTACTTC. This gives the protein CASSQRTSGRRETQYF.

The chain uses TRBV19 and TRBJ1-1; 9 bases map to TRBD1. The CDR3 totals 13 residues. Germline V lookup: CDR1 LNHDA, CDR2 SQIVND (reference sequence). Trimming removed 9 bases from V and 3 bases from J; junction bases left unmatched: 5. CDR3 in amino acids: CASGTGRDTEAFF. CDR3 DNA sequence: TGTGCCAGCGGGACAGGGAGAGACACTGAAGCTTTCTTT.

The chain carries TRBV10-2 and TRBJ1-1, with 8 bases identical to TRBD1. The CDR3 covers 13 residues. CDR1 WSHSY and CDR2 SAAADI come from the germline V gene. V was pared by 6 bases and J by 4 bases, with 4 bases of the junction left unmatched. CDR3 sequence (DNA): TGCGCCAGCAGGACAGGGGTGGGCACTGAAGCTTTCTTT. It translates to CASRTGVGTEAFF.

The V call is TRBV5-1, the J call TRBJ1-2; 10 bases are a match to TRBD1. This CDR3 has 14 residues. CDR1 is SGHRS, CDR2 YFSETQ, per germline. V shed 3 bases, J shed 8 bases, and the junction held 7 bases outside the gene matches. This chain's CDR3 is CASSWDRGQRGYTF. The CDR3 bases are TGCGCCAGCAGCTGGGACAGGGGACAGCGCGGCTACACCTTC.

The J gene is TRBJ2-1, the V gene TRBV6-5; TRBD2 matches at 10 bases. Germline V CDR1 and CDR2: MNHEY, SVGAGI. V shed 6 bases and J 7 bases; nucleotides not matched to a gene: 9. This CDR3 is built from 15 residues. The CDR3 here is CASSRLAGDRNEQFF. The CDR3 bases are TGTGCCAGCAGCCGGCTAGCGGGAGATCGGAATGAGCAGTTCTTC.

The chain employs TRBV3-1 (or the pseudogene TRBV3-2) and TRBJ1-2; D gene unclear. The CDR3 sequence is 12 residues long. V was trimmed by 4 bases and J by 6 bases, leaving 9 bases between them. Germline-derived CDR1 and CDR2 are LGHDT and YNNKEL (reference sequence). In DNA, the CDR3 is TGTGCCAGCAGCCTCCGCGGCGATGGCTACACCTTC. Translating it yields CASSLRGDGYTF.

The V call is TRBV5-6, the J call TRBJ2-1; TRBD2 is a possible D gene (6 bases). The V gene's germline CDR1 is SGHDT and CDR2 YYEEEE. V lost 0 bases to trimming and J lost 2 bases, with 15 bases between them. This CDR3 is 17 amino acids long. As DNA, the CDR3 is TGTGCCAGCAGCTTGGCCCGGGCGGGACCCCCCTACAATGAGCAGTTCTTC. The encoded protein is CASSLARAGPPYNEQFF. Together with reference TRBV5-6 and TRBJ2-1, the CDR3 gives the full variable domain: DAGVTQSPTHLIKTRGQQVTLRCSPKSGHDTVSWYQQALGQGPQFIFQYYEEEERQRGNFPDRFSGHQFPNYSSELNVNALLLGDSALYLCASSLARAGPPYNEQFFGPGTRLTVL.

The chain links TRBV3-1 (or the pseudogene TRBV3-2) to TRBJ2-1; TRBD2 agrees at 8 bases. This CDR3 comprises 16 residues. Per germline, CDR1 LGHDT and CDR2 YNNKEL (reference sequence). J lost 8 bases, V lost 0 bases, and 9 bases had no gene match. The CDR3: CASSQDRSGSGDEQFF. DNA of the CDR3: TGTGCCAGCAGCCAAGATAGGAGCGGGAGCGGTGATGAGCAGTTCTTC.

This clone was detected only once. Written as DNA, the CDR3 is TGTGCCAGCAGCATGGACAGGGGGAGACAGCCCCAGCATTTT. Encoded protein: CASSMDRGRQPQHF. The J gene is TRBJ1-5, the V gene TRBV7-8; 10 bases fit TRBD1. This CDR3 spans 14 amino acids. Looked up from germline, CDR1 is SGHVS and CDR2 is FQNEAQ. V lost 5 bases, J lost 7 bases, and 5 bases stayed unmatched.

This clone was seen once. This chain joins TRBV6-5 and TRBJ1-2, with no clear D. The germline gives CDR1 MNHEY, CDR2 SVGAGI. The CDR3 consists of 13 residues. V dropped 7 bases and J dropped 5 bases, with 14 bases sitting between them. The chain's CDR3 is CASTLNEGYGYTF. The CDR3 DNA sequence: TGTGCCAGCACCCTGAACGAGGGTTATGGCTACACCTTC.

This chain joins TRBV28 and TRBJ2-7; 12 positions agree with TRBD2. The germline CDR1 and CDR2 sequences are MDHEN and SYDVKM. V shed 6 bases and J 6 bases; nucleotides not matched to a gene: 6. This CDR3 comprises 14 residues. The CDR3 region has the DNA TGTGCCAGCAGGCCTGGACTAGCGGGAATCGAGCAGTACTTC. Its translation: CASRPGLAGIEQYF.

The chain is built from TRBV10-3 and TRBJ1-5; TRBD1 matches at 7 bases. CDR1 is ENHRY, CDR2 SYGVKD, per germline. CDR3 length: 13 amino acids. With V trimmed by 2 bases and J by 5 bases, 0 bases remained unmatched. CDR3 coding DNA: TGTGCCATCAGTGAGAGGGGGCATCAGCCCCAGCATTTT. Translated, it gives CAISERGHQPQHF.

The chain combines TRBV2 with TRBJ1-1; weak D call: TRBD1 (5 bases). The CDR3 length is 13 residues. CDR1 SNHLY and CDR2 FYNNEI come from the germline V gene. V was trimmed by 7 bases and J by 1 base, leaving 10 bases between them. The CDR3 DNA sequence: TGTGCCAGCACCCGCGGGGGGAACACTGAAGCTTTCTTT. Its protein is CASTRGGNTEAFF.

This chain links TRBV3-1 (or the pseudogene TRBV3-2) with TRBJ1-3; D is unclear. The germline gives CDR1 LGHDT, CDR2 YNNKEL (reference sequence). V lost 2 bases to trimming and J lost 0 bases, with 14 bases between them. This CDR3 comprises 17 residues. The CDR3 is CASSQPSQASSGNTIYF. The DNA of the CDR3 is TGTGCCAGCAGCCAACCAAGTCAGGCTTCCTCTGGAAACACCATATATTTT.

This clone appeared a few times. V and J are TRBV3-1 (or the pseudogene TRBV3-2) and TRBJ2-7; TRBD1 matches at 7 bases. The CDR3 consists of 16 residues. Germline-derived CDR1 and CDR2 are LGHDT and YNNKEL (reference sequence). The V and J ends lost 4 bases and 2 bases, in that order; junction bases with no gene match: 11. The CDR3 bases are TGTGCCAGCAGCCCACGGACAGGCCGTCCACCCTACGAGCAGTACTTC. As protein: CASSPRTGRPPYEQYF.

The chain uses TRBV7-2 and TRBJ1-4, with 9 nucleotides matching TRBD1. Germline lookup yields CDR1 SGHTA and CDR2 FQGNSA. The CDR3 is 16 residues long. V lost 1 base and J lost 6; bases outside the gene matches: 6. The CDR3 here is CASSLVTGTGHEKLFF. DNA of the CDR3: TGTGCCAGCAGCTTAGTAACCGGGACAGGGCATGAAAAACTGTTTTTT.

The V gene is TRBV6-5, the J gene TRBJ1-1; tentatively, D is TRBD1 (6 bases). The CDR3 extends over 14 amino acids. The germline CDR1 and CDR2 sequences are MNHEY and SVGAGI. V was shortened by 6 bases and J by 4 bases, with 15 bases between the two germline ends. The CDR3 region is CASSTGGVSTEAFF. The DNA for the CDR3 is TGTGCCAGCAGCACGGGGGGCGTGAGCACTGAAGCTTTCTTT.

The chain's CDR3 is CASSSGTEGQPQHF. The DNA for the CDR3 is TGTGCCAGTAGTTCCGGGACTGAGGGCCAGCCCCAGCATTTT. The rearrangement uses TRBV19 and TRBJ1-5; the D gene is possibly TRBD1 (5 bases). Trimming removed 5 bases at V and 7 bases at J, with 15 bases between. The germline V gene encodes CDR1 LNHDA and CDR2 SQIVND (reference sequence). The CDR3 has 14 amino acids.

This rearrangement joins TRBV5-6 to TRBJ2-2; D not resolved. Germline CDR1 and CDR2: SGHDT and YYEEEE. This CDR3 spans 13 amino acids. The V gene lost 1 base and the J gene lost 3 bases, with 4 bases spanning the gap. The CDR3 loop reads CASSLTDTGELFF. The CDR3 nucleotides are TGTGCCAGCAGCTTGACCGACACCGGGGAGCTGTTTTTT.

This clone was observed a single time. The chain employs TRBV25-1 and TRBJ1-4; no reliable D call. The CDR3 runs 14 residues. With 6 bases removed from V and 8 bases from J, the gap between germline ends came to 16 bases. Germline V CDR1 and CDR2: MGHDK, SYGVNS. CDR3 protein: CASRRTGENEKLFF. CDR3 nucleotide sequence: TGTGCCAGCAGACGGACCGGGGAAAACGAAAAACTGTTTTTT. Full variable domain (rest looked up from reference TRBV25-1 and TRBJ1-4): EADIYQTPRYLVIGTGKKITLECSQTMGHDKMYWYQQDPGMELHLIHYSYGVNSTEKGDLSSESTVSRIRTEHFPLTLESARPSHTSQYLCASRRTGENEKLFFGSGTQLSVL.

The chain is built from TRBV6-1 and TRBJ1-2, with TRBD1 as a possible D gene (6 bases). Germline-derived CDR1 and CDR2 are MNHNS and SASEGT. The CDR3 covers 16 residues. V dropped 3 bases and J dropped 4 bases, with 18 bases sitting between them. The CDR3 loop is CASSDNLAGAGYGYTF. The CDR3 DNA reads as TGTGCCAGCAGTGACAATTTGGCAGGGGCGGGCTATGGCTACACCTTC.

The genes are TRBV24-1 and TRBJ1-4; D is undetermined. The CDR3 is made up of 13 amino acids. The V gene's germline CDR1 is KGHDR and CDR2 SFDVKD. The V end was cut by 8 bases, the J end by 1 base, with 7 bases between. The CDR3 DNA reads as TGTGCCACCACTCACAGAACTAATGAAAAACTGTTTTTT. This codes for CATTHRTNEKLFF.

The chain is built from TRBV4-2 and TRBJ2-7; 7 bases agree with TRBD2. CDR3 size: 16 residues. Looked up from germline, CDR1 is LGHNA and CDR2 is YNFKEQ. J lost 1 base, V lost 1 base, and 7 bases had no gene match. The chain's CDR3 is CASSQVGGGSSYEQYF. The DNA for the CDR3 is TGTGCCAGCAGCCAAGTAGGCGGCGGGAGTTCCTACGAGCAGTACTTC.

The chain employs TRBV19 and TRBJ1-2, with 9 bases identical to TRBD1. The junction had 7 bases not matched to a gene; V was cut back by 5 bases and J by 3 bases. The CDR3 is 15 amino acids. The germline V gene has CDR1 LNHDA and CDR2 SQIVND (reference sequence). Here the CDR3 DNA reads TGTGCCAGTAGTCCCCGGGACAGGGAGGACTATGGCTACACCTTC. It translates to CASSPRDREDYGYTF.

The chain employs TRBV2 and TRBJ2-5; TRBD2 matches 10 bases. The CDR3 extends over 13 amino acids. The germline V gene encodes CDR1 SNHLY and CDR2 FYNNEI. The J segment lost 7 bases and the V segment lost 4 bases, leaving 3 bases of the junction unmatched. CDR3 nucleotides: TGTGCCAGCAGTGGGACTAGCGGTGGGACCCAGTACTTC. It yields the protein CASSGTSGGTQYF. Using reference TRBV2 and TRBJ2-5 for the parts outside the CDR3, the full variable domain is EPEVTQTPSHQVTQMGQEVILRCVPISNHLYFYWYRQILGQKVEFLVSFYNNEISEKSEIFDDQFSVERPDGSNFTLKIRSTKLEDSAMYFCASSGTSGGTQYFGPGTRLLVL.

This rearrangement joins TRBV7-9 to TRBJ2-5, with 9 bases that match TRBD2. The J segment lost 5 bases and the V segment lost 6 bases, leaving 4 bases of the junction unmatched. Germline V gene sequence: CDR1 SEHNR, CDR2 FQNEAQ (reference sequence). This CDR3 contains 13 residues. DNA of the CDR3: TGTGCCAGCAGTCTAGCGGGGTTGGAGACCCAGTACTTC. Translation: CASSLAGLETQYF. The full variable domain, its missing parts supplied by reference TRBV7-9 and TRBJ2-5, is DTGVSQNPRHKITKRGQNVTFRCDPISEHNRLYWYRQTLGQGPEFLTYFQNEAQLEKSRLLSDRFSAERPKGSFSTLEIQRTEQGDSAMYLCASSLAGLETQYFGPGTRLLVL.